This T cell receptor beta chain derives from a study of cytomegalovirus exposure and HLA in healthy donors (TCRdb year 2017). In terms of the full investigation: An earlier analysis of some 600 of the donors reported 276 Gb of sequence data and 95 million to 140 million unique TCR beta sequences obtained from 150 million to 200 million T cells. Both class I and class II loci were covered by HLA typing, at four-digit resolution. An early release that covered about 600 HLA-typed donors contained 300 to 350 gigabases of sequencing data and tens of millions of unique TCR sequences. Of the 350 to 400 genotyped donors, approximately 83% fell in the genetic ancestry cluster associated with self-reported Caucasian donors. Among about 410 genotyped donors of the cohort, an average of roughly 230,000 unique TCR beta nucleotide sequences was sequenced per donor, of which approximately 18% were non-productive. The number of typed donors differed by locus: roughly 629-640 for A, B, C, DRB1 and DQB1; 500 to 550 for DQA1; 606 for DPA1; and some 470 for DPB1. Donor age, sex, ethnicity and CMV serostatus were collected together with the repertoire data. To decide whether each TCR beta V gene segment behaved as functional or pseudogenic, an earlier analysis of fewer than 750 of the donors relied on high-throughput TCR beta sequencing. A later genetic analysis used genome-wide SNP genotypes for about 55% of the 666 donors, treating that subset as a discovery cohort. In the later analysis, no new phenotypic data were used to find candidate immune exposures; instead, reliance was placed on TCR beta sequences and their occurrence across donors. High-throughput TCR immunosequencing, statistical association of individual TCRs with disease status, and machine learning were combined to predict cytomegalovirus infection status. Besides the first cohort of some 670 subjects, a separate validation cohort made up of around 120 different subjects was used. A handful of DR-DQ haplotypes were handled as single units for association and clustering because linkage in the cohort was strong. A later analysis re-analyzed previously published TCR beta repertoires from 666 donors and added high-resolution HLA genotyping to study TCR occurrence patterns. The study used immunosequencing to profile the T cell repertoires of 670 or so subjects and linked those repertoires to cytomegalovirus serostatus. Every repertoire in the discovery cohort had been generated on one and the same sequencing platform. The aim of the study was to test whether cataloging public T cell receptors could identify signatures of past pathogen exposure. What the research found in general, with its limitations: A total of 164 TCR beta chains were listed by the study as associated with cytomegalovirus. HLA typing was unavailable for some donors at each locus, so association tests used only the typed subset. This cohort had only TCR beta chains sequenced, and the lack of alpha or paired-chain data limited which features could be detected. A cluster of highly shared sequence variants was judged likely to be a technical artifact of the sequencing pipeline. Because counts were too low, seventeen rarely observed V segments, including chromosome 9 orphons, were excluded from the earlier analysis of several hundred of the donors. According to a later analysis, TCR association rates differed among HLA loci, with DRB1 alleles showing the most associated TCRs and HLA-C alleles showing the fewest. For the cohort, immune exposure information was limited to CMV serostatus. In an earlier analysis of about 600 of the donors, most TCR beta V segments appeared in productive rearrangements about 90% or about 30% of the time, broadly matching IMGT annotations. In a later analysis, HLA-associated TCR beta chains showed more clonal expansion and lower generation probabilities than non-associated chains that were equally common. Most CMV-associated TCR beta chains appeared to be HLA-restricted in a later analysis, and the HLA associations seemed to be driven largely by CMV exposure. A later genetic analysis reported fewer N-insertions in productive TCRs among donors in an Asian-associated ancestry cluster than the roughly 620-donor mean. Assigning TCR associations to individual alleles was difficult when HLA alleles, especially DR and DQ, strongly co-occurred. Three of the identified cytomegalovirus-associated TCR beta chains were confirmed in vitro to be specific for cytomegalovirus antigens. Linkage disequilibrium might explain the correlated functional status among segregating V segments, but an unknown experimental factor could not be ruled out. Across donors, most TCR sequences were observed very rarely, whereas some public TCRs were present in many individuals. Roughly uniform sequencing depth across donors was assumed in presence/absence analyses, although this assumption may not hold. In a later analysis, 16,951 TCR beta sequences were associated with specific HLA alleles at a false discovery rate of 0.05. The 87-base-pair reads could not distinguish some IMGT-functional V segments, including TRBV6-2 and TRBV6-3, so those segments were excluded. A further reported finding was that TCR beta sequences accurately predicted the HLA-A and HLA-B alleles for most subjects in the first cohort. It was suggested by the authors that the approach could potentially be generalized to other disease states and immunological phenotypes. In a later genetic analysis, a missense DCLRE1C variant was associated with V-gene and J-gene trimming of TCR beta chains, and the association was replicated in an independent cohort. The classifier was reported to diagnose cytomegalovirus status with high specificity and sensitivity in both the original and validation cohorts. According to a later analysis, parvovirus B19, influenza, CMV and Epstein-Barr virus appeared linked to several top co-occurrence clusters.

Library generation was performed with the immunoSEQ multiplex PCR assay. A mixture of 60 forward primers for TCR Vbeta segments and 13 reverse primers for TCR Jbeta segments was used in the multiplex PCR. The CDR3 region of rearranged TCR beta genes was amplified from genomic DNA with a multiplex PCR assay. On the Illumina HiSeq System, the amplified TCR beta libraries were sequenced as 87-base-pair reads. The source study handled its data this way. In a later analysis, some 80 million unique TCR beta chains were counted across the approximately 670 repertoires, and roughly 9.9 million of these chains were shared by at least two donors. Raw reads were error-corrected and collapsed into unique sequences with a nearest-neighbor algorithm that merged closely related sequences to remove PCR and sequencing errors. V, D and J gene segments were assigned by aligning CDR3 sequences to IMGT reference sequences. For a sequence to be retained, a match of at least six nucleotides to both a V gene segment and a J gene segment was required. A rearrangement counted as productive if the CDR3 had no stop codons and remained in frame with V and J, and every other rearrangement counted as non-productive. Following IMGT convention, CDR3 was defined as the stretch from the second conserved V-encoded cysteine to the conserved J-encoded phenylalanine. The earlier analysis of about 590 of the donors excluded sequences that lacked an unambiguous match to a single V gene segment. In an earlier analysis of around 590 of the donors, a V segment was called functional when productive rearrangements were above 56.7%, and segregating when the standard deviation between donors exceeded 5%. To diagnose cytomegalovirus status from the catalog of TCR beta chain sequences, a statistical classification framework was built. In a later analysis, TCR nucleotide sequences were compared against IMGT/GENE-DB human TR gene sequences so that V and J genes could be assigned. Using the TCRdist pipeline, a later analysis assigned CDR3 sequences along with most-parsimonious VDJ recombination scenarios. In a later analysis, each TCR beta chain was defined by its CDR3 amino acid sequence together with its V-gene family, and reads lacking a unique V-gene family were excluded. In a later analysis, 450 to 600 highly shared, low-generation-probability nucleotide sequences were removed to address suspected cross-contamination and a sequencing artifact. A later analysis calculated a clonal expansion index for each public chain from normalized within-repertoire ranks of inferred template counts. In a later analysis, generation probabilities were computed using a VDJ recombination model fitted to out-of-frame rearrangements, and the results were checked against IGoR. A later analysis scored TCR-TCR, TCR-HLA and TCR-CMV co-occurrence with hypergeometric tests, applying a repertoire-size bias correction to TCR pairs. In a later analysis, false discovery rates were estimated by permuting HLA or CMV assignments 20 times. In a later analysis, co-occurring TCRs were grouped using DBSCAN, and TCRdist sequence similarity was added for clustering within HLA-allele-positive subsets. Co-occurrence clustering excluded repertoires with fewer than 30,000 or more than 120,000 public chains, plus five with anomalous nucleotide sharing. TCRdb stores this immuneACCESS table with in-frame sequences only. Part of the clones is absent; in the studies checked, under half of the shortfall reflects unresolved V genes, and no reason is known for the rest. V and J calls and clone size are those listed in that table; D and trimming were worked out from the DNA. Here the sample has some 120,000 clones; roughly 80% occur a single time. The top ten constitute roughly 3.2% of the sample.

The cohort consisted of hundreds of healthy bone marrow donors. At the time of sampling, all cohort members were nominally healthy, though unrecorded immune exposures were likely present. The donor was CMV seronegative and belonged to the group of several hundred seronegative cohort members. Every donor gave a peripheral blood sample, and the peripheral blood mononuclear cells from that sample were used for TCR beta sequencing. Genomic DNA was extracted from the blood cell samples with the Qiagen DNeasy Blood Extraction Kit. As to this clone: Its specific antigen is unknown. No base quality information exists; no much larger clone differs at one position.

The CDR3 has 11 amino acids, counting the end cysteine and phenylalanine. The only DNA kept is the CDR3, 33 bases in frame from the first base. CDR1 and CDR2 were assigned from the germline V gene as SNHLY and FYNNEI. Trimming removed 7 bases from V and 3 bases from J, leaving 6 bases between the germline ends. Sample: PBMCs. Recombination joined TRBV2 with TRBJ1-2, with the D gene not clear enough to name. The TCR was taken from a man in his thirties or forties in good health and CMV-seronegative. The CDR3 sequence is CASTYYYGYTF. The DNA sequence is given as TGTGCCAGCACGTACTACTATGGCTACACCTTC.